Following are 12 T cell receptor beta chains from one sample sequenced in a study of T cell responses to AZD1222 COVID-19 vaccine. The repertoire was sequenced with immunoSEQ multiplex PCR; TCRdb's copy has only in-frame clones and lacks some. Here the sample spans around 70,000 clones, 87% being singletons. The material sequenced was peripheral blood, taken 28 days after the second AZD1222 dose. The receptors were sampled from an adult who received the AZD1222 COVID-19 vaccine.

The V and J genes are TRBV9 and TRBJ2-3; no clear D gene. The germline V and J ends were trimmed by 4 bases and 2 bases, with 5 bases remaining between them. The CDR3 has 12 amino acids. The germline V gene encodes CDR1 SGDLS and CDR2 YYNGEE. CDR3 residues: CASSPNTDTQYF. Here the CDR3 DNA reads TGTGCCAGCAGCCCAAACACAGATACGCAGTATTTT.

CDR3 loop: CSVEGVRGGEQYF. Here the CDR3 DNA reads TGCAGCGTTGAAGGGGTCAGGGGCGGCGAGCAGTACTTC. This chain joins TRBV29-1 and TRBJ2-7; a weak D match, TRBD1 (6 bases). The CDR3 length is 13 residues. V lost 1 base and J 6 bases, leaving 13 bases between the germline ends. The germline V gene encodes CDR1 SQVTM and CDR2 ANQGSEA.

The rearrangement joins TRBV24-1 to TRBJ1-2; 7 positions match TRBD1. Germline V gene data show CDR1 as KGHDR and CDR2 as SFDVKD. V lost 3 bases and J lost 2; bases outside the gene matches: 5. The CDR3 extends over 15 amino acids. The CDR3: CATSDAQGVNYGYTF. CDR3 sequence (DNA): TGTGCCACCAGTGATGCCCAGGGGGTGAACTATGGCTACACCTTC.

J is TRBJ2-7 and V is TRBV21-1. TRBV21-1 counts as a pseudogene. This CDR3 has 16 amino acids. The CDR3 nucleotides read TGTGCCAGCAGCAAAACTGGGGGATGGGAGAACTACGAGCAGTACTTC. Translating it yields CASSKTGGWENYEQYF.

This clone was observed a handful of times. The chain is built from TRBV5-4 and TRBJ2-2; unclear D gene. Germline CDR1 and CDR2: SGHNT and YYREEE (reference sequence). CDR3 length equals 14 residues. Trimming stripped 3 bases from V and 5 bases from J, with 11 bases between. Written as DNA, the CDR3 is TGTGCCAGCAGCTCCGAAGCCCAGACCGGGGAGCTGTTTTTT. The encoded protein is CASSSEAQTGELFF.

The rearrangement joins TRBV11-3 to TRBJ2-2; D is unclear. Germline V CDR1 and CDR2: SGHNT, YENEEA. This CDR3 is built from 14 residues. Trimming took off 1 base at V and 7 bases at J, with 10 bases between the two ends. CDR3 in amino acids: CASSLVGSSGELFF. As DNA, the CDR3 is TGTGCCAGCAGCTTAGTCGGCAGTAGCGGGGAGCTGTTTTTT.

V and J are TRBV2 and TRBJ2-7; the match to TRBD2 covers 8 bases. V shed 7 bases, J shed 3 bases, and the junction held 11 bases outside the gene matches. The CDR3 covers 15 residues. Germline CDR1 SNHLY, CDR2 FYNNEI. The CDR3 region is CASNVDSGVNYEQYF. CDR3 nucleotides: TGTGCCAGCAACGTGGATAGCGGGGTGAACTACGAGCAGTACTTC.

The chain joins TRBV3-1 (or the pseudogene TRBV3-2) to TRBJ1-1; no definite D call. Germline V gene sequence: CDR1 LGHDT, CDR2 YNNKEL (reference sequence). The CDR3 consists of 14 residues. Deletions cut 6 bases from V and 5 bases from J, with 16 bases between. In DNA, the CDR3 is TGTGCCAGCAGTCCCTCGAAGCTCGGAACTGAAGCTTTCTTT. It translates to CASSPSKLGTEAFF.

The chain is built from TRBV6-5 and TRBJ1-1, with unresolved D. Germline V CDR1 and CDR2: MNHEY, SVGAGI. This CDR3 has 13 residues. V lost 6 bases and J 6 bases, leaving 14 bases between the germline ends. CDR3 nucleotides: TGTGCCAGCAGCCCCCGTCTAGGGCCTGAAGCTTTCTTT. The encoded protein is CASSPRLGPEAFF.

The rearrangement joins TRBV7-6 to TRBJ2-5; tentative D call: TRBD2 (7 bases). The V end lost 0 bases, the J end lost 6 bases, and 14 bases lay between the germline ends. Germline assignment: CDR1 SGHVS and CDR2 FNYEAQ. This CDR3 is built from 15 residues. The CDR3 DNA follows: TGTGCCAGCAGCTTAGCGTCCCGGGGGGCGAAGACCCAGTACTTC. It specifies CASSLASRGAKTQYF.

This chain uses TRBV11-2 with TRBJ2-5, with TRBD2 matching over 14 bases. V was clipped by 4 bases and J by 4 bases; unmatched bases: 5. The CDR3 runs 16 residues. From germline, CDR1 is SGHAT and CDR2 FQNNGV. The CDR3 protein is CASSWGTSGSRETQYF. The CDR3 DNA reads TGTGCCAGCAGCTGGGGGACTAGCGGGAGTAGAGAGACCCAGTACTTC.

This chain joins TRBV19 and TRBJ1-5, with D hard to call. With 2 bases removed from V and 4 bases from J, the gap between germline ends came to 9 bases. CDR3 length: 14 residues. CDR1 and CDR2 (germline): LNHDA, SQIVND (reference sequence). CDR3 region: CASSISAANQPQHF. CDR3 nucleotide sequence: TGTGCCAGTAGTATATCGGCAGCGAATCAGCCCCAGCATTTT. The complete variable domain, with remaining parts taken from reference TRBV19 and TRBJ1-5, reads DGGITQSPKYLFRKEGQNVTLSCEQNLNHDAMYWYRQDPGQGLRLIYYSQIVNDFQKGDIAEGYSVSREKKESFPLTVTSAQKNPTAFYLCASSISAANQPQHFGDGTRLSIL.